The 23 T cell receptor beta chains listed next were all sequenced from one sample in a study of T cell clonotyping in hematopoietic cell transplantation. Time point reported: recipient sample about 28 days before transplant, after cytoreduction. Profiled with immunoSEQ multiplex PCR; TCRdb holds only in-frame clones, not every one. This table has several thousand clones, more than 65% appearing once. Here the sequenced sample was peripheral blood mononuclear cells, taken before stem cell transplant. The receptors were gathered from a man in his sixties with acute myeloid leukemia. Some clones in this sample may be carry-over from other donors' samples.

This clone has a handful of counts. This chain uses TRBV27 with TRBJ2-1, with D uncertain. CDR1 is MNHEY, CDR2 SMNVEV, per germline (reference sequence). The CDR3 runs 17 residues. The V gene lost 0 bases and the J gene lost 0 bases, with 12 bases spanning the gap. This CDR3 is CASSLSPVQDSYNEQFF. The CDR3 DNA reads as TGTGCCAGCAGTTTATCTCCTGTTCAGGACTCCTACAATGAGCAGTTCTTC.

The sample holds one count of this clone. This chain connects TRBV7-8 to TRBJ1-1; D unresolved. The germline V gene has CDR1 SGHVS and CDR2 FQNEAQ. Trimming shortened V by 5 bases and J by 1 base, and 8 bases separated the two germline ends. This CDR3 has 13 amino acids. Here the CDR3 reads CASSPTENTEAFF. In DNA form, the CDR3 reads TGTGCCAGCAGCCCGACGGAGAACACTGAAGCTTTCTTT.

The rearrangement joins TRBV9 to TRBJ2-4; maybe TRBD2 (6 bases). Trimming took off 0 bases at V and 3 bases at J, with 7 bases between the two ends. The germline V gene has CDR1 SGDLS and CDR2 YYNGEE. The CDR3 runs 14 residues. The CDR3 DNA sequence: TGTGCCAGCAGCGTAGGGGGAGGCAAAAACATTCAGTACTTC. It is translated as CASSVGGGKNIQYF.

The sample holds one count of this clone. The rearrangement links TRBV10-3 to TRBJ2-3, with TRBD2 identical over 14 bases. After removal of 7 bases from V and 3 bases from J, the junction contained 6 bases not matched to a gene. CDR1 and CDR2 from the germline V gene are ENHRY and SYGVKD. This CDR3 contains 16 residues. In nucleotides, the CDR3 is TGTGCCATCACCCCGGGGACTAGCGGGGGTACAGATACGCAGTATTTT. Amino acids: CAITPGTSGGTDTQYF.

This clone has only one observation. This sequence joins TRBV5-5 and TRBJ2-7, with 9 nucleotides matching TRBD1. The CDR3 has 13 amino acids. V was clipped by 3 bases and J by 5 bases; unmatched bases: 3. Germline lookup yields CDR1 SGHKS and CDR2 YYEKEE (reference sequence). The CDR3 is CASSSGQGNEQYF. CDR3 bases: TGTGCCAGCAGCTCGGGACAGGGAAACGAGCAGTACTTC.

The chain links TRBV28 to TRBJ1-2; D is undetermined. Deletions cut 3 bases from V and 4 bases from J, with 6 bases between. The germline V gene has CDR1 MDHEN and CDR2 SYDVKM. This CDR3 has 12 residues. The CDR3 protein is CASSFTVYGYTF. The DNA of the CDR3 is TGTGCCAGCAGTTTTACGGTCTATGGCTACACCTTC.

The gene calls are TRBV6-5 and TRBJ2-7; D remains ambiguous. Germline CDR1 is MNHEY and CDR2 is SVGAGI. The length of the CDR3 is 13 residues. V gave up 5 bases and J gave up 0 bases, with 8 bases separating them. The CDR3 loop reads CASSNTASYEQYF. CDR3 DNA: TGTGCCAGCAGTAACACGGCCTCCTACGAGCAGTACTTC.

In DNA, the CDR3 is TGCGCCAGCAGCCTAGCGGGAGGGCCATACGAGCAGTACTTC. It codes for CASSLAGGPYEQYF. This sequence joins TRBV4-1 and TRBJ2-7; TRBD2 matches at 11 bases. Germline V gene data show CDR1 as MGHRA and CDR2 as YSYEKL. CDR3 length: 14 residues. J lost 4 bases, V lost 4 bases, and 3 bases had no gene match.

The gene calls are TRBV2 and TRBJ1-1; D is uncertain. V was pared by 8 bases and J by 1 base, with 17 bases between. Germline CDR1 reads SNHLY; CDR2 reads FYNNEI. CDR3 length: 15 residues. The CDR3, as DNA: TGTGCCAGCGGCCGAGAGGTGGCAGCGAACACTGAAGCTTTCTTT. This sequence encodes CASGREVAANTEAFF.

This clone was detected a few times. The gene calls are TRBV11-2 and TRBJ1-5; D possibly corresponds to TRBD1 (5 bases). Germline assignment: CDR1 SGHAT and CDR2 FQNNGV. V gave up 0 bases and J gave up 14 bases, with 14 bases separating them. This CDR3 comprises 13 residues. This CDR3 reads CASSLDLGTEEHF. The CDR3 coding sequence is TGTGCCAGCAGCTTAGATTTGGGGACCGAGGAGCATTTT.

The V call is TRBV5-1, the J call TRBJ2-3; 8 bases align to TRBD2. CDR1 is SGHRS and CDR2 is YFSETQ in the germline V gene. The CDR3 covers 14 residues. Germline trimming cut 5 bases from V and 1 base from J; bases unmatched to any gene: 3. The CDR3 DNA is TGCGCCAGCAGGACCGGGAGGGGCACAGATACGCAGTATTTT. Protein: CASRTGRGTDTQYF.

This clone was observed a handful of times. The chain has TRBV7-3 and TRBJ2-6, with D unresolved. The CDR3 is made up of 12 amino acids. The V end was cut by 5 bases, the J end by 2 bases, with 1 base between. Germline V CDR1 and CDR2: SGHTA, FQGTGA. The CDR3 sequence: CASSPGANVLTF. The CDR3 region has the DNA TGTGCCAGCAGCCCTGGGGCCAACGTCCTGACTTTC.

The rearrangement links TRBV5-8 to TRBJ1-1; no definite D call. CDR1 is SGHTS and CDR2 is YDEGEE in the germline V gene. This CDR3 region has 13 residues. V gave up 3 bases and J gave up 1 base, with 7 bases separating them. CDR3 loop: CASSWNKNTEAFF. The CDR3 bases are TGTGCCAGCAGCTGGAATAAGAACACTGAAGCTTTCTTT.

This chain uses TRBV6-1 with TRBJ2-1; 12 positions agree with TRBD2. Germline CDR1 is MNHNS and CDR2 is SASEGT. The CDR3 extends over 17 amino acids. Trimming at V came to 1 base and at J to 10 bases, leaving 11 bases not matched to a gene. The CDR3 is CASSEGLAGGLGLEQFF. CDR3 DNA: TGTGCCAGCAGTGAAGGTCTAGCGGGGGGGCTCGGGTTGGAGCAGTTCTTC.

This rearrangement joins TRBV11-3 to TRBJ2-3; D gene unclear. The CDR3 covers 14 residues. Germline V gene lookup returns CDR1 SGHNT and CDR2 YENEEA. V was clipped by 0 bases and J by 6 bases, with 10 bases between them. CDR3 nucleotides: TGTGCCAGCAGCTTAGATGGGCAGGATGATACGCAGTATTTT. Translating gives CASSLDGQDDTQYF.

This clone has a handful of counts. This rearrangement joins TRBV9 to TRBJ1-6, with D possibly TRBD1 on 6 matching bases. The V and J ends lost 4 bases and 10 bases respectively, with 21 bases between them. This CDR3 has 16 amino acids. Germline V gives CDR1 SGDLS, CDR2 YYNGEE. The DNA for the CDR3 is TGTGCCAGCAGCTCGGGACCCCAGGGGATCGGGTCACCCCTCCACTTT. Protein sequence: CASSSGPQGIGSPLHF.

V gene TRBV14 combines with J gene TRBJ2-7, with D unresolved. CDR1 is SGHDN and CDR2 is FVKESK in the germline V gene. The CDR3 totals 15 residues. Deletions cut 0 bases from V and 3 bases from J, with 12 bases between. CDR3 region: CASSQDRSGNYEQYF. The CDR3 DNA is TGTGCCAGCAGCCAAGATAGGTCAGGAAACTACGAGCAGTACTTC. Full variable domain (missing parts from reference TRBV14 and TRBJ2-7): EAGVTQFPSHSVIEKGQTVTLRCDPISGHDNLYWYRRVMGKEIKFLLHFVKESKQDESGMPNNRFLAERTGGTYSTLKVQPAELEDSGVYFCASSQDRSGNYEQYFGPGTRLTVT.

This clone came up once. The chain links TRBV10-3 to TRBJ1-2; D unresolved. Germline V gene data show CDR1 as ENHRY and CDR2 as SYGVKD. The CDR3 is 14 residues long. V was shortened by 2 bases and J by 0 bases, with 7 bases between the two germline ends. The CDR3 coding sequence is TGTGCCATCAGTGAGGGCGCAGCTAACTATGGCTACACCTTC. This translates into CAISEGAANYGYTF.

The chain uses TRBV27 and TRBJ1-5; no clear D. From germline, CDR1 is MNHEY and CDR2 SMNVEV (reference sequence). Trimming removed 3 bases at V and 6 bases at J, with 15 bases between. The CDR3 is 15 residues long. The CDR3 spells CASSLTSSLGQPQHF. The CDR3 region has the DNA TGTGCCAGCAGTTTGACGTCTTCGTTAGGTCAGCCCCAGCATTTT.

V is TRBV13 and J is TRBJ1-3; no definite D call. Trimming took off 2 bases at V and 11 bases at J, with 13 bases between the two ends. The CDR3 length is 13 residues. The germline V gene has CDR1 PRHDT and CDR2 FYEKMQ (reference sequence). CDR3 in amino acids: CASSLMGKGSIYF. The DNA for the CDR3 is TGTGCCAGCAGCTTAATGGGGAAAGGATCCATATATTTT.

This clone was counted between two and nine times. This rearrangement joins TRBV7-9 to TRBJ2-7, with 8 nucleotides matching TRBD2. CDR1 and CDR2 from the germline V gene are SEHNR and FQNEAQ (reference sequence). V lost 0 bases, J lost 3 bases, and 10 bases stayed unmatched. The CDR3 loop spans 17 amino acids. CDR3 in amino acids: CASSLAGGGIRGYEQYF. CDR3 sequence (DNA): TGTGCCAGCAGCTTAGCCGGGGGGGGGATCAGGGGCTACGAGCAGTACTTC.

The V and J genes are TRBV7-2 and TRBJ2-3, with 8 bases matching TRBD2. J was trimmed by 4 bases and V by 10 bases; bases with no gene match: 4. CDR3 length equals 12 residues. The germline V gene has CDR1 SGHTA and CDR2 FQGNSA. The CDR3: CANGGAPDTQYF. The CDR3 bases are TGTGCCAACGGGGGGGCCCCAGATACGCAGTATTTT.

This clone has just a few counts. The chain employs TRBV2 and TRBJ2-7; unclear D gene. Germline V gene data show CDR1 as SNHLY and CDR2 as FYNNEI. The CDR3 runs to 12 residues. V was trimmed by 6 bases and J by 4 bases, leaving 10 bases between them. CDR3 region: CASSTDRYEQYF. The CDR3 bases are TGTGCCAGCAGCACAGACCGGTACGAGCAGTACTTC.